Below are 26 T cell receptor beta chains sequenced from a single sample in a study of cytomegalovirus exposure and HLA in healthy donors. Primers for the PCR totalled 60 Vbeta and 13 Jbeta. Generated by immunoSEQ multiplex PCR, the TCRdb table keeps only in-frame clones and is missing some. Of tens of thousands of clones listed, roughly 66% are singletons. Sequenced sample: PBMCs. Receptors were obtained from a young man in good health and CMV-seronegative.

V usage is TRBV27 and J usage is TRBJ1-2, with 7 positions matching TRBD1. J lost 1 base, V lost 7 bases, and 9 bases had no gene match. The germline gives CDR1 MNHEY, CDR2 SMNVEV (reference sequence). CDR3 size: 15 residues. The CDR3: CASTPLGQINYGYTF. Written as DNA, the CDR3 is TGTGCCAGCACCCCCCTGGGACAGATTAACTATGGCTACACCTTC.

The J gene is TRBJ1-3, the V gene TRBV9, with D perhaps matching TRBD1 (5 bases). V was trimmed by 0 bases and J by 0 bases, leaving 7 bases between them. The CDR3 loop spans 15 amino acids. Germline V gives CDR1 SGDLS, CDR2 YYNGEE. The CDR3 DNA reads TGTGCCAGCAGCGTAGGACAGAGCTCTGGAAACACCATATATTTT. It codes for CASSVGQSSGNTIYF.

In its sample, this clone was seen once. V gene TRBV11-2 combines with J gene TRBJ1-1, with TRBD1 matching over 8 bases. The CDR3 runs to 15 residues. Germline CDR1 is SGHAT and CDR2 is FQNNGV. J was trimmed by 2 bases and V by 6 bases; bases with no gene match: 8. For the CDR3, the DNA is TGTGCCAGCAGACCCCTCGGACAGGGAAACACTGAAGCTTTCTTT. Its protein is CASRPLGQGNTEAFF.

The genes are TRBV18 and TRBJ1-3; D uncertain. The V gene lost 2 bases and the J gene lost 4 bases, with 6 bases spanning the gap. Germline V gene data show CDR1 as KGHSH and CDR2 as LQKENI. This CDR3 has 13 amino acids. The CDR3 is CASSPTDGNTIYF. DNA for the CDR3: TGTGCCAGCTCACCAACAGACGGAAACACCATATATTTT. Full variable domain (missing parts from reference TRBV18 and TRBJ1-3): NAGVMQNPRHLVRRRGQEARLRCSPMKGHSHVYWYRQLPEEGLKFMVYLQKENIIDESGMPKERFSAEFPKEGPSILRIQQVVRGDSAAYFCASSPTDGNTIYFGEGSWLTVV.

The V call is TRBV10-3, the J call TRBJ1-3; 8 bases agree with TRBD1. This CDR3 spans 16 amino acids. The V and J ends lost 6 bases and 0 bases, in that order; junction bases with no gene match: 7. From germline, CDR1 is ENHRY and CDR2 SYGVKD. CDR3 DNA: TGTGCCATCAGGAGGGGACAGGAGACCTCTGGAAACACCATATATTTT. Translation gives CAIRRGQETSGNTIYF.

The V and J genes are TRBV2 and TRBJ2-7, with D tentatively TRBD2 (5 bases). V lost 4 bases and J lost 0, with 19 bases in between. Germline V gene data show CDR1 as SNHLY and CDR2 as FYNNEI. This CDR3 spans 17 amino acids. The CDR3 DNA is TGTGCCAGCAGTGTCCGGGGATTTGGACGCTCCTCCTACGAGCAGTACTTC. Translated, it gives CASSVRGFGRSSYEQYF.

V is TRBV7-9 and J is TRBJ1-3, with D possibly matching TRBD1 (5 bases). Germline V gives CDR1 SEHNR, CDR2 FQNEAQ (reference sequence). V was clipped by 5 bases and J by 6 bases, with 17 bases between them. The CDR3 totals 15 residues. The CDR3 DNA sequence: TGTGCCAGCAGCGCGGGACCATCAAGGGAAAACACCATATATTTT. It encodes CASSAGPSRENTIYF.

CDR3 sequence (DNA): TGTGCCAGCAGCCGTCGGGGGGGCGGAACGAACACCGGGGAGCTGTTTTTT. Amino acids: CASSRRGGGTNTGELFF. The chain has TRBV7-2 and TRBJ2-2, with TRBD2 matching 8 bases. This CDR3 comprises 17 residues. Per germline, CDR1 SGHTA and CDR2 FQGNSA. After removal of 5 bases from V and 0 bases from J, the junction contained 8 bases not matched to a gene.

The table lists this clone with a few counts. CDR3 loop: CASSEIQGDPYEQYF. The CDR3 DNA reads as TGTGCCAGCAGTGAAATTCAGGGGGACCCCTACGAGCAGTACTTC. V usage is TRBV2 and J usage is TRBJ2-7; 7 bases line up with TRBD1. Germline V gives CDR1 SNHLY, CDR2 FYNNEI. CDR3 length equals 15 residues. V dropped 2 bases and J dropped 2; count of bases not matched to a gene: 6. The whole variable domain, filled in from reference TRBV2 and TRBJ2-7, reads EPEVTQTPSHQVTQMGQEVILRCVPISNHLYFYWYRQILGQKVEFLVSFYNNEISEKSEIFDDQFSVERPDGSNFTLKIRSTKLEDSAMYFCASSEIQGDPYEQYFGPGTRLTVT.

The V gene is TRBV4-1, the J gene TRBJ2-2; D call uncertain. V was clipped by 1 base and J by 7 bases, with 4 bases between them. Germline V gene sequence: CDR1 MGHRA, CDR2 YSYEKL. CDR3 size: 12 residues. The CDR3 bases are TGCGCCAGCAGCCAAGGGAGCGGGGAGCTGTTTTTT. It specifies CASSQGSGELFF.

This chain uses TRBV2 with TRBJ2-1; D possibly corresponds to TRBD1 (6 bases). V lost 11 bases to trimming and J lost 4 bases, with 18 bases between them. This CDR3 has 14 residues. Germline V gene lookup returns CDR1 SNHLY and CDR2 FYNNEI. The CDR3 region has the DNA TGTGCCGGCGACAGGACGTTCCTTTACAATGAGCAGTTCTTC. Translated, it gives CAGDRTFLYNEQFF. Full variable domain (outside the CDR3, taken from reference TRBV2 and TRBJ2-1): EPEVTQTPSHQVTQMGQEVILRCVPISNHLYFYWYRQILGQKVEFLVSFYNNEISEKSEIFDDQFSVERPDGSNFTLKIRSTKLEDSAMYFCAGDRTFLYNEQFFGPGTRLTVL.

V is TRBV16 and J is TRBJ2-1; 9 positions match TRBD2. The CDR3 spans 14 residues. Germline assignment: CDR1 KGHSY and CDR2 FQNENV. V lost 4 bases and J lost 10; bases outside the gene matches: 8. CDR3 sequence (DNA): TGTGCCAGCAGCCGGGTAGCGGGAGAGTTGGAGCAGTTCTTC. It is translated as CASSRVAGELEQFF.

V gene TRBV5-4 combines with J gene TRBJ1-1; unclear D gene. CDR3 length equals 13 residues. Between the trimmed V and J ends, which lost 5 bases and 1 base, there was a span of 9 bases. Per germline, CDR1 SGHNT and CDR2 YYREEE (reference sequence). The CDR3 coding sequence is TGTGCCAGCAGTAGTAAAAGGAACACTGAAGCTTTCTTT. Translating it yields CASSSKRNTEAFF. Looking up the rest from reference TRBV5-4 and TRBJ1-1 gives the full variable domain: ETGVTQSPTHLIKTRGQQVTLRCSSQSGHNTVSWYQQALGQGPQFIFQYYREEENGRGNFPPRFSGLQFPNYSSELNVNALELDDSALYLCASSSKRNTEAFFGQGTRLTVV.

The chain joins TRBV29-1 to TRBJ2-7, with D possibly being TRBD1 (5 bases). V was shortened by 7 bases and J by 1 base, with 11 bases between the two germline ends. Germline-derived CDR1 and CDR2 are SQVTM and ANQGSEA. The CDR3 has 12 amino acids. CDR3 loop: CSALRTSYEQYF. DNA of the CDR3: TGCAGCGCCCTACGGACATCCTACGAGCAGTACTTC.

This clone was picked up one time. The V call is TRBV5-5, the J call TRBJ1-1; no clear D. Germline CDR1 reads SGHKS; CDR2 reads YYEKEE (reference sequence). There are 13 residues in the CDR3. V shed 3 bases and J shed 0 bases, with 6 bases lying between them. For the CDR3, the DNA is TGTGCCAGCAGCTACAGTATGAACACTGAAGCTTTCTTT. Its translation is CASSYSMNTEAFF.

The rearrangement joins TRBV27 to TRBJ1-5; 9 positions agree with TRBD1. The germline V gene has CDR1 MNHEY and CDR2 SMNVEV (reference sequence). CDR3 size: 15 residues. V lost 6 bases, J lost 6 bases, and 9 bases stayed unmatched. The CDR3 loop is CASRRQGVDGQPQHF. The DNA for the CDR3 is TGTGCCAGCAGACGACAGGGGGTGGATGGTCAGCCCCAGCATTTT.

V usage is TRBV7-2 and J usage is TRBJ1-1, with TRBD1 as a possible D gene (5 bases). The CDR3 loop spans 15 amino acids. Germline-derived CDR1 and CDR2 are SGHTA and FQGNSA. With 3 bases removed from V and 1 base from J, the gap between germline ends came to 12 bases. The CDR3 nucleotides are TGTGCCAGCAGCTTTGGCCCCCAGGGGAACACTGAAGCTTTCTTT. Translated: CASSFGPQGNTEAFF.

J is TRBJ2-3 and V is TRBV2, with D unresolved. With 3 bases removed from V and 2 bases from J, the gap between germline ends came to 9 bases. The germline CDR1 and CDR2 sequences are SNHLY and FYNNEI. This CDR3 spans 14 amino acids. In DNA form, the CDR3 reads TGTGCCAGCAGTGATCCCTCAGTCACAGATACGCAGTATTTT. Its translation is CASSDPSVTDTQYF.

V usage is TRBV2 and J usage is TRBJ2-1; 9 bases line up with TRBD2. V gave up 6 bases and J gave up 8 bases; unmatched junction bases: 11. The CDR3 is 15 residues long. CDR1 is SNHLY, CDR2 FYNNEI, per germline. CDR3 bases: TGTGCCAGCAGGTTTTTAGCGGGAGTCTTCGATGAGCAGTTCTTC. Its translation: CASRFLAGVFDEQFF.

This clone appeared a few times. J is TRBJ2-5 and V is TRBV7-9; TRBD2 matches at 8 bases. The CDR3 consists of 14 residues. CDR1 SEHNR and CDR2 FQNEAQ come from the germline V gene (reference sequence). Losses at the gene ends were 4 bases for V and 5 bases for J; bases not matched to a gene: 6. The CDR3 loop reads CASSSPGGGETQYF. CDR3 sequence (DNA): TGTGCCAGCAGCTCGCCGGGAGGGGGGGAGACCCAGTACTTC.

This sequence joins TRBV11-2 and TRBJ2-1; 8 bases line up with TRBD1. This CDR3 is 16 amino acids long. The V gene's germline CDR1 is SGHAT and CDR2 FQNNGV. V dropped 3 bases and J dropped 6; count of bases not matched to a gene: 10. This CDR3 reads CASSFDYGTGRNEQFF. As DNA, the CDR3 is TGTGCCAGCAGCTTTGATTACGGGACAGGACGCAATGAGCAGTTCTTC.

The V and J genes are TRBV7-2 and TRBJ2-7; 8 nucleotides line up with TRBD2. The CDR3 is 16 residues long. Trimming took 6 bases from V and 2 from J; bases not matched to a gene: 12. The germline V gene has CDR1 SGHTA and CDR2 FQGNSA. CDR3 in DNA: TGTGCCAGCAGGGTCCTCGGGGGGGGGAGGACCTACGAGCAGTACTTC. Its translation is CASRVLGGGRTYEQYF.

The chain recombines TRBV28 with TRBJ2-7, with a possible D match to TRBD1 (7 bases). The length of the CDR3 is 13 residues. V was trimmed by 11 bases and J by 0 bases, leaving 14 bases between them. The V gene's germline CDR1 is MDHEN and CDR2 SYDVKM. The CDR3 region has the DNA TGTGCCGGGGGGACAGCCGGCTCCTACGAGCAGTACTTC. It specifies CAGGTAGSYEQYF.

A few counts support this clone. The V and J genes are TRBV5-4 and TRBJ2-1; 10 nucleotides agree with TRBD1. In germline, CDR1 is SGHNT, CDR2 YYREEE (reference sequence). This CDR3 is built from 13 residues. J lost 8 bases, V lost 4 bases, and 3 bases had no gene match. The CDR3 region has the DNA TGTGCCAGCAGCCTCGACAGGGGGCATGAGCAGTTCTTC. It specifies CASSLDRGHEQFF.

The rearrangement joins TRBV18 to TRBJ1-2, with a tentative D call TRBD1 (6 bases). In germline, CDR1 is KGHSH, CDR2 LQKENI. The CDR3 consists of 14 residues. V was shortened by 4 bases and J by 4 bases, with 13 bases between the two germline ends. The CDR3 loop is CASSHGDNGYGYTF. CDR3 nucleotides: TGTGCCAGCTCACATGGGGACAACGGCTATGGCTACACCTTC.

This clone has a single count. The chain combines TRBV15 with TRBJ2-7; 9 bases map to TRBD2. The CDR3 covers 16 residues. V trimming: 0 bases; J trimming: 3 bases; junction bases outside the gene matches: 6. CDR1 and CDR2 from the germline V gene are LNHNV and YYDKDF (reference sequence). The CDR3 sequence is CATSRETLAGYYEQYF. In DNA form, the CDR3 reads TGTGCCACCAGCAGAGAGACCCTAGCGGGGTACTACGAGCAGTACTTC. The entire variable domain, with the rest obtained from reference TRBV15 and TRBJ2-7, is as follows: DAMVIQNPRYQVTQFGKPVTLSCSQTLNHNVMYWYQQKSSQAPKLLFHYYDKDFNNEADTPDNFQSRRPNTSFCFLDIRSPGLGDTAMYLCATSRETLAGYYEQYFGPGTRLTVT.